Listed here is a single T cell receptor beta chain. Its antigen remains unknown. Clones were sequenced by immunoSEQ multiplex PCR, and TCRdb holds only the in-frame ones, with some missing. The table shows about 7,200 clones, with under 85% occurring only once. These data are taken from a study of OX40 agonist ivuxolimab in advanced cancers. Background on the study: Patients received intravenous ivuxolimab every 2 weeks at 0.01 to 10 mg/kg. Those treated in dose escalation had hepatocellular carcinoma, melanoma, renal cell cancer or head and neck cancer.

Enrollment shut out patients with autoimmune disease history or systemic immunosuppression. Study results and limitations: At doses 0.1 to 3.0 mg/kg, CD4+ and CD8+ clones expanded.

Germline V gene lookup returns CDR1 GTSNPN and CDR2 SVGIG (reference sequence). V shed 6 bases and J shed 3 bases, with 15 bases lying between them. The CDR3 length is 13 residues. The receptor was isolated from an adult with an advanced solid tumor such as melanoma, head and neck, liver or kidney cancer. The chain links TRBV30 to TRBJ2-7; possible D gene TRBD1, 7 bases. Here the sequenced sample was CD4+ or CD8+ T cells sorted from blood, taken in a trial of the OX40 agonist ivuxolimab. The CDR3 spells CACSGQEGYEQYF. Written as DNA, the CDR3 is TGTGCCTGCTCCGGACAGGAGGGCTACGAGCAGTACTTC.